A selection of T cell receptor beta chains follows, all from one sample in a study of blood T cell repertoires in COVID-19. The method was immunoSEQ multiplex PCR; TCRdb's version includes in-frame clones alone and lacks a portion of them. The repertoire includes some 180,000 clones, approximately 85% of them detected once, and 6% to 6.5% sits in the top ten. Specimen: PBMCs or T cells enriched from blood (not recorded which). Receptors were obtained from a man in his forties who had recovered from COVID-19. CDR3s include the opening cysteine and the closing phenylalanine or tryptophan. D genes are given only for firm matches.

>TRBJ2-7|TRBV6-1|NA
CASSDRQHYEQYF
TGTGCCAGCAGTGACAGGCAACACTACGAGCAGTACTTC
>TRBJ1-1|TRBV21-1|NA
CASSKEYGNTEAFF
TGTGCCAGCAGCAAAGAGTACGGGAACACTGAAGCTTTCTTT
>TRBJ2-7|TRBV5-1|NA
CASSLPPGSEQYF
TGCGCCAGCAGCCTCCCACCGGGGTCCGAGCAGTACTTC
>TRBJ1-2|TRBV9|NA
CASSVEQDYGYTF
TGTGCCAGCAGCGTAGAACAGGATTATGGCTACACCTTC
>TRBJ1-5|TRBV29-1|TRBD1
CSAGTGGQPQHF
TGCAGCGCCGGGACAGGGGGTCAGCCCCAGCATTTT
>TRBJ1-3|TRBV4-1|NA
CASSPRGTGNTIYF
TGCGCCAGCAGCCCGAGAGGTACTGGAAACACCATATATTTT
>TRBJ1-2|TRBV2|NA
CASSEGGTALYGYTF
TGTGCCAGCAGTGAGGGCGGGACCGCTCTTTATGGCTACACCTTC
>TRBJ2-1|TRBV5-1|NA
CASSLGQRDNEQFF
TGCGCCAGCAGCCTCGGACAGAGGGACAATGAGCAGTTCTTC
>TRBJ1-1|TRBV19|TRBD1
CARVRDSSLNTEAFF
TGTGCCAGGGTCCGGGACAGCTCCTTGAACACTGAAGCTTTCTTT
>TRBJ2-1|TRBV5-1|TRBD1
CASSRGQGSPYNEQFF
TGCGCCAGCAGCCGTGGACAGGGATCCCCCTACAATGAGCAGTTCTTC
>TRBJ1-3|TRBV6-5|TRBD1
CASSRGGDRVNTIYF
TGTGCCAGCAGCCGGGGGGGGGACAGGGTTAACACCATATATTTT
>TRBJ2-3|TRBV7-2|NA
CASSFYSGDTQYF
TGTGCCAGCAGCTTCTATTCCGGGGATACGCAGTATTTT
>TRBJ2-1|TRBV10-1|NA
CASSETRLEGYNEQFF
TGCGCCAGCAGTGAGACGCGACTAGAGGGCTACAATGAGCAGTTCTTC
>TRBJ1-2|TRBV5-1|TRBD1
CASSVGQGAGYTF
TGCGCCAGCAGCGTCGGACAGGGTGCCGGCTACACCTTC
>TRBJ1-5|TRBV6-5|TRBD1
CASSYSDRHSNQPQHF
TGTGCCAGCAGTTACTCGGACAGGCATAGCAATCAGCCCCAGCATTTT
>TRBJ1-2|TRBV5-1|TRBD1
CASSPGQGGGYTF
TGCGCCAGCAGCCCAGGACAGGGTGGCGGCTACACCTTC